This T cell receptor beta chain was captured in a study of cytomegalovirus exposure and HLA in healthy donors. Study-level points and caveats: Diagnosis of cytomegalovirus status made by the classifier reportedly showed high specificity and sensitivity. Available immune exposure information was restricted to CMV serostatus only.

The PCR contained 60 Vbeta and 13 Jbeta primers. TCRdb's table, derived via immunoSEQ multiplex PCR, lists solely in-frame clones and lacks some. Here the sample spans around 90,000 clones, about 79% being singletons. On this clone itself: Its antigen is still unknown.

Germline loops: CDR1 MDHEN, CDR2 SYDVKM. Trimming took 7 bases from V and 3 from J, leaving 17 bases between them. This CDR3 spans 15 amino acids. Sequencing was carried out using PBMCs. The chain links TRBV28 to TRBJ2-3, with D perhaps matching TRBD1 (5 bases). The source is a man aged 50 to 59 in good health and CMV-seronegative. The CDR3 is CASNTNQGWTDTQYF. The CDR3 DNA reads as TGTGCCAGCAACACTAACCAGGGCTGGACAGATACGCAGTATTTT.